This TCR beta chain was identified in a study of radiation and T cells in renal cell carcinoma. The time point here: blood 4 weeks post-SBRT, at nephrectomy. Treatment indicated: 15 Gy SBRT to primary tumor, nephrectomy 4 weeks later. The method was immunoSEQ multiplex PCR; TCRdb's version includes in-frame clones alone and lacks a portion of them. The sample contains 40,000 to 45,000 clones, roughly 82% of which appear only once. This clone has only a few counts. This clonotype was obtained from a woman in her seventies with renal cell carcinoma. The sample here was blood, taken from a patient whose treatment included radiotherapy and nephrectomy.

CDR3 in DNA: TGTGCCAGCATTGTCCTAAATGATGCTGAGCAGTTCTTC. It codes for CASIVLNDAEQFF. The chain uses TRBV6-1 and TRBJ2-1, with D hard to call. V was cut by 7 bases and J by 9 bases, with 16 bases left in between. Germline CDR1 MNHNS, CDR2 SASEGT. The CDR3 runs to 13 residues.